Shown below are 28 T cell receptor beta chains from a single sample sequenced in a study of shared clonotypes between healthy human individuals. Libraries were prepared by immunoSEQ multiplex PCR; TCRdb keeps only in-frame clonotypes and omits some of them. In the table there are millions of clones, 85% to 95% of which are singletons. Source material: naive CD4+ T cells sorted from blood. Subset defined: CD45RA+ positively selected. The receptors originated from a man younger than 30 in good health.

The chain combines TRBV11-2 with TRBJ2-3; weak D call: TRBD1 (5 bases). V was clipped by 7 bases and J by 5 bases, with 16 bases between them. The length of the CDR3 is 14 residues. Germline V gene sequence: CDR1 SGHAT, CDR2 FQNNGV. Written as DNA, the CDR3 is TGTGCCAGCAACTCCCAGGGTTCGGGAGATACGCAGTATTTT. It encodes CASNSQGSGDTQYF.

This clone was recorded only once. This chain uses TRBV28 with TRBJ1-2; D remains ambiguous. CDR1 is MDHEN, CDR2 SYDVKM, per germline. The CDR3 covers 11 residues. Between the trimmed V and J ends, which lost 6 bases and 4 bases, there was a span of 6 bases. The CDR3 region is CASSDFYGYTF. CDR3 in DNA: TGTGCCAGCAGCGACTTCTATGGCTACACCTTC.

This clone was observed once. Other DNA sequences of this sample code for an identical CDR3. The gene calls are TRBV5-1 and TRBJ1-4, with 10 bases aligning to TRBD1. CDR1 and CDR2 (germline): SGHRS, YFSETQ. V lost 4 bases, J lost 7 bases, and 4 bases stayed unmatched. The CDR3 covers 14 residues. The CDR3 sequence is CASSQTGGGEKLFF. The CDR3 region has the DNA TGCGCCAGCAGCCAGACAGGGGGCGGTGAAAAACTGTTTTTT.

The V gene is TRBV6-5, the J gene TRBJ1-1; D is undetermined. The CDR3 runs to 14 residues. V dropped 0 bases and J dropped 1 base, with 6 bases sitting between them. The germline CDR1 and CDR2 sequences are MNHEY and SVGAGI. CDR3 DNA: TGTGCCAGCAGTTACTCCCAGAAGAACACTGAAGCTTTCTTT. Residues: CASSYSQKNTEAFF.

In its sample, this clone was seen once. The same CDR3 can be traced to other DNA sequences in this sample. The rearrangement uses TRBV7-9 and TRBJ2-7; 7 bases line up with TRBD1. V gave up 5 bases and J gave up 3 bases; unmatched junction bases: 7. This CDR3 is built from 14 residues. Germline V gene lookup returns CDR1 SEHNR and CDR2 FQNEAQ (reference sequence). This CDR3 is CASSPGQEYYEQYF. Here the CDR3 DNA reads TGTGCCAGCAGCCCAGGACAGGAGTACTACGAGCAGTACTTC.

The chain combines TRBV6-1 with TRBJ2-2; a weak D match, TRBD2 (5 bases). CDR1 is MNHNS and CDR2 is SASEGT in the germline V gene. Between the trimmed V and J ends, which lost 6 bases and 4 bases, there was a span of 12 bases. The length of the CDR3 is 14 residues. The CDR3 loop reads CASSREEGTGELFF. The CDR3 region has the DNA TGTGCCAGCAGCCGGGAAGAGGGCACCGGGGAGCTGTTTTTT.

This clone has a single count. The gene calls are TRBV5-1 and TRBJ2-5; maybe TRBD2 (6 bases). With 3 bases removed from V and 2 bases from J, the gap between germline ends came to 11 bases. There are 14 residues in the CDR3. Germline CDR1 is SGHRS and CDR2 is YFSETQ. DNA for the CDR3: TGCGCCAGCAGCTGGCTAGCGCCACAAGAGACCCAGTACTTC. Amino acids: CASSWLAPQETQYF.

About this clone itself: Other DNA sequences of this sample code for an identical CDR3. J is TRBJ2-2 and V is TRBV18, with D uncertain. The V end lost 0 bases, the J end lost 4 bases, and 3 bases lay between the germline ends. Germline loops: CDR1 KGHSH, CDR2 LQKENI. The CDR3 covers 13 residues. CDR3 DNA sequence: TGTGCCAGCTCACCACCGGTCACCGGGGAGCTGTTTTTT. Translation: CASSPPVTGELFF.

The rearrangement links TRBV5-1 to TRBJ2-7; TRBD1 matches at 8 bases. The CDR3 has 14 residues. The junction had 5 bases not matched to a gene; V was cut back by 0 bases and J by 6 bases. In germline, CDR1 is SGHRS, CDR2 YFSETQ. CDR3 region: CASSLETGEGEQYF. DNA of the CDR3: TGCGCCAGCAGCTTGGAGACAGGGGAAGGCGAGCAGTACTTC.

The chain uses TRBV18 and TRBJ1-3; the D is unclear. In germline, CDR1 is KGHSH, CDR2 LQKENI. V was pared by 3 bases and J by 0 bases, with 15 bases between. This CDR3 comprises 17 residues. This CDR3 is CASSPTQAMSSGNTIYF. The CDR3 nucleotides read TGTGCCAGCTCACCCACCCAGGCAATGAGCTCTGGAAACACCATATATTTT.

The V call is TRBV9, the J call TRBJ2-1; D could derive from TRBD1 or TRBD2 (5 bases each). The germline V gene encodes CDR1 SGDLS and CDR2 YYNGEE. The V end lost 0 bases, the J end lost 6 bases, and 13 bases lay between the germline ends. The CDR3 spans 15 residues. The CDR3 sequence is CASSVDGTRTNEQFF. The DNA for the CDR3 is TGTGCCAGCAGCGTAGATGGGACCAGAACCAATGAGCAGTTCTTC.

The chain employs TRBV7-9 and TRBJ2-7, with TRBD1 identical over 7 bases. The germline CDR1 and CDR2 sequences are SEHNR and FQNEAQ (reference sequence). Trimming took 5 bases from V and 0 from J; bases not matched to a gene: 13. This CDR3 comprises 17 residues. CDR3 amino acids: CASSPRRGGESSYEQYF. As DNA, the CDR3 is TGTGCCAGCAGCCCTAGGAGAGGGGGCGAGAGCTCCTACGAGCAGTACTTC.

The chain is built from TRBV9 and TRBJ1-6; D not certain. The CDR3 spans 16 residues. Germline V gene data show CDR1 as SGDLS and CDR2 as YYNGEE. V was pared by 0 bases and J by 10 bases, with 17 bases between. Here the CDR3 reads CASSVGVWGPDSPLHF. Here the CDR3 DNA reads TGTGCCAGCAGCGTAGGAGTTTGGGGTCCCGACTCACCCCTCCACTTT.

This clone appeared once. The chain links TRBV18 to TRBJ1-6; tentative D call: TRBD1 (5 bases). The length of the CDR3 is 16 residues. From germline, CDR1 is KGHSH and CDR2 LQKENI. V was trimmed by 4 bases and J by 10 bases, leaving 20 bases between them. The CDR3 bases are TGTGCCAGCTCACGGAATCTAGGGGAGAGCGGATCACCCCTCCACTTT. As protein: CASSRNLGESGSPLHF.

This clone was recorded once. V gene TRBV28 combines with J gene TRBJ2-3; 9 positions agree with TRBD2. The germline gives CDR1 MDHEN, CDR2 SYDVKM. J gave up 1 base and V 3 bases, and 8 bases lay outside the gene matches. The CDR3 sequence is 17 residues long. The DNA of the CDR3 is TGTGCCAGCAGTTTCCGAGCGGGGGGAGGGGGCACAGATACGCAGTATTTT. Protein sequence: CASSFRAGGGGTDTQYF.

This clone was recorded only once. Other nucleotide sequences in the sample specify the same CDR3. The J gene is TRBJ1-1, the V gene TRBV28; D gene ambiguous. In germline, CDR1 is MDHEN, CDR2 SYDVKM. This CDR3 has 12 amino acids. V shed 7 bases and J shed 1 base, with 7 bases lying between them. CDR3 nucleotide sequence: TGTGCCAGCACTCCCCGGAACACTGAAGCTTTCTTT. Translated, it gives CASTPRNTEAFF.

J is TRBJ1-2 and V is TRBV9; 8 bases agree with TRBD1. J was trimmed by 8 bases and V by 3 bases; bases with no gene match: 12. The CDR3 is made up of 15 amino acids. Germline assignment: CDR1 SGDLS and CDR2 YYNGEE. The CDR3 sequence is CASSGQGGQGNGYTF. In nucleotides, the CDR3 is TGTGCCAGCAGCGGACAAGGAGGACAGGGTAACGGCTACACCTTC.

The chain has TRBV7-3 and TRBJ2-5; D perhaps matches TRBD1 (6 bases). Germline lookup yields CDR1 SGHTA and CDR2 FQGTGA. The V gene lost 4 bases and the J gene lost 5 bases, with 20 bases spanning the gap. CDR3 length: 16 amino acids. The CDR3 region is CASSSLEGVVFETQYF. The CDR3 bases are TGTGCCAGCAGCTCCCTTGAGGGGGTCGTCTTCGAGACCCAGTACTTC.

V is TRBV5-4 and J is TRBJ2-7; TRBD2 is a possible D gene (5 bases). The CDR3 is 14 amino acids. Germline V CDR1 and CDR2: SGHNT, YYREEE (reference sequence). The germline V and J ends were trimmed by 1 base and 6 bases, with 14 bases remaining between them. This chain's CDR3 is CASSLFGNLGEQYF. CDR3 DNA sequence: TGTGCCAGCAGCTTGTTCGGGAATCTTGGCGAGCAGTACTTC. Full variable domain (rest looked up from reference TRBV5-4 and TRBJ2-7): ETGVTQSPTHLIKTRGQQVTLRCSSQSGHNTVSWYQQALGQGPQFIFQYYREEENGRGNFPPRFSGLQFPNYSSELNVNALELDDSALYLCASSLFGNLGEQYFGPGTRLTVT.

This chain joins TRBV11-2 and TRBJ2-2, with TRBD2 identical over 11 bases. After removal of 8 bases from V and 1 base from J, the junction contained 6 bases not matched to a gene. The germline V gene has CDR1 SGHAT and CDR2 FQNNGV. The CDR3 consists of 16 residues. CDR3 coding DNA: TGTGCCAGCGGACTAGCGGGCTCCCTGAACACCGGGGAGCTGTTTTTT. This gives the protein CASGLAGSLNTGELFF.

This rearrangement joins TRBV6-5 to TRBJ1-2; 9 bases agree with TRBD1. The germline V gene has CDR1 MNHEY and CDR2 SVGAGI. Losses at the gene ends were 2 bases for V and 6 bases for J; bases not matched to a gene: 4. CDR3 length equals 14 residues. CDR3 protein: CASSYETGGNGYTF. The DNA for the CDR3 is TGTGCCAGCAGTTACGAGACAGGGGGTAATGGCTACACCTTC.

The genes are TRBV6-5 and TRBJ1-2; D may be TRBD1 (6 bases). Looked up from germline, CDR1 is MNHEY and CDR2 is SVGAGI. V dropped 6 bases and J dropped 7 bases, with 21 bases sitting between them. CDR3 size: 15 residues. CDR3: CASRAMGAGTLGYTF. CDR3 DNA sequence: TGTGCCAGCAGGGCAATGGGGGCGGGAACTCTTGGCTACACCTTC.

The CDR3 DNA reads TGTGCCAGCAGTACCGCTAGCGGGAGCTACGAGCAGTACTTC. Translating it yields CASSTASGSYEQYF. This chain uses TRBV6-5 with TRBJ2-7, with 10 bases aligning to TRBD2. Per the germline V gene, CDR1 is MNHEY and CDR2 is SVGAGI. CDR3 length: 14 amino acids. V shed 5 bases, J shed 3 bases, and the junction held 4 bases outside the gene matches.

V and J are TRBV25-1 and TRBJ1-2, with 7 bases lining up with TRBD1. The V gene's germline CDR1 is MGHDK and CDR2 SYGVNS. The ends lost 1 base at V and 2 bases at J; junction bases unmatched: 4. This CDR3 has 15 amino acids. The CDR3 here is CASSEWGQKNYGYTF. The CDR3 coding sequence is TGTGCCAGCAGTGAATGGGGACAGAAGAACTATGGCTACACCTTC.

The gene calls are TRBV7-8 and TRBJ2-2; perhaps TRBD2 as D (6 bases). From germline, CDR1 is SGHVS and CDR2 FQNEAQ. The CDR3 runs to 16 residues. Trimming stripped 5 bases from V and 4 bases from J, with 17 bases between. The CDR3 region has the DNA TGTGCCAGCAGCCTGGGGGTTCGCGGGATCACCGGGGAGCTGTTTTTT. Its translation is CASSLGVRGITGELFF. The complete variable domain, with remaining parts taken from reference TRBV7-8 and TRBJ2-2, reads GAGVSQSPRYKVAKRGQDVALRCDPISGHVSLFWYQQALGQGPEFLTYFQNEAQLDKSGLPSDRFFAERPEGSVSTLKIQRTQQEDSAVYLCASSLGVRGITGELFFGEGSRLTVL.

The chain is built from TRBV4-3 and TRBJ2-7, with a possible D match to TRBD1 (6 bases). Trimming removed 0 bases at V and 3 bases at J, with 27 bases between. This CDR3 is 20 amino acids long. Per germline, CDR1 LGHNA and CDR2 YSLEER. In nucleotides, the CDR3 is TGCGCCAGCAGCCAAGAGGTTACTATACTGCCGAGGGGGACGAACTACGAGCAGTACTTC. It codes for CASSQEVTILPRGTNYEQYF.

Written as DNA, the CDR3 is TGTGCCAGCAGTAAGCCAGGACAGGGTTGGAATGGCTACACCTTC. It encodes CASSKPGQGWNGYTF. This chain links TRBV27 with TRBJ1-2, with 8 bases lining up with TRBD1. V trimming: 5 bases; J trimming: 6 bases; junction bases outside the gene matches: 11. CDR1 and CDR2 (germline): MNHEY, SMNVEV (reference sequence). The length of the CDR3 is 15 residues.

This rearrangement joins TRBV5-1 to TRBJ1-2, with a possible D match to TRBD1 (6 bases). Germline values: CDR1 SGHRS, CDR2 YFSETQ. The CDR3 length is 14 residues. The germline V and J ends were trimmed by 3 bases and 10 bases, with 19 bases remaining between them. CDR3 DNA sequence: TGCGCCAGCAGCTCCTTTCCCGAACAGGGAATCTACACCTTC. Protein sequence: CASSSFPEQGIYTF. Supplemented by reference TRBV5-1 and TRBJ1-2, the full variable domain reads KAGVTQTPRYLIKTRGQQVTLSCSPISGHRSVSWYQQTPGQGLQFLFEYFSETQRNKGNFPGRFSGRQFSNSRSEMNVSTLELGDSALYLCASSSFPEQGIYTFGSGTRLTVV.